These T cell receptor beta chains were read from a single sample in a study of cytomegalovirus exposure and HLA in healthy donors. Sequencing was performed with immunoSEQ multiplex PCR; in TCRdb, only in-frame clones are kept and a portion is missing. Of some 140,000 clones in the sample, around 83% are singletons; the top ten hold over 6.5%. Sequenced sample: PBMCs. These receptors all stem from a woman in her twenties or thirties in good health and CMV-seropositive. Both conserved end residues are part of each CDR3. A D gene is named only where the DNA matches it firmly. Only some rows state a clone size, as once, few, many or a class for expanded clones.

TRBV27	TRBD2	TRBJ2-1	.	CASSPGTSGIYNEQFF	TGTGCCAGCAGTCCCGGGACTAGCGGTATTTACAATGAGCAGTTCTTC
TRBV4-1	TRBD2	TRBJ2-2	.	CASSPRGDGELFF	TGCGCCAGCAGCCCGCGGGGGGACGGGGAGCTGTTTTTT
TRBV6-1	.	TRBJ2-2	.	CASSESLYTGELFF	TGTGCCAGCAGTGAATCACTGTACACCGGGGAGCTGTTTTTT
TRBV5-6	.	TRBJ1-6	.	CASSFGGISYNSPLHF	TGTGCCAGCAGCTTTGGCGGGATCTCCTATAATTCACCCCTCCACTTT
TRBV7-7	TRBD1	TRBJ2-1	.	CASATGTGGNEQFF	TGTGCTAGCGCGACCGGGACAGGGGGCAATGAGCAGTTCTTC
TRBV4-2	TRBD2	TRBJ2-3	few	CASSQRHRGGADTQYF	TGTGCCAGCAGCCAAAGGCACCGGGGGGGCGCAGATACGCAGTATTTT
TRBV5-1	TRBD1	TRBJ2-5	.	CASSLGQGGATQYF	TGCGCCAGCAGCTTGGGACAGGGGGGGGCGACCCAGTACTTC
TRBV9	.	TRBJ2-2	.	CASSASGLNTGELFF	TGTGCCAGCAGCGCCTCGGGGTTGAACACCGGGGAGCTGTTTTTT
TRBV4-1	.	TRBJ1-2	.	CASSQVGESPLHGYTF	TGCGCCAGCAGCCAAGTAGGAGAGTCCCCCCTCCATGGCTACACCTTC
TRBV10-2	TRBD2	TRBJ2-3	.	CASIDLAGGETDTQYF	TGCGCCAGCATAGATTTAGCGGGAGGAGAGACAGATACGCAGTATTTT
TRBV19	TRBD2	TRBJ2-3	.	CARLAGGPGADTQYF	TGTGCCAGACTGGCGGGGGGGCCGGGAGCAGATACGCAGTATTTT
TRBV10-3	.	TRBJ1-1	.	CAISESKDSTEAFF	TGTGCCATCAGTGAGTCTAAGGACAGCACTGAAGCTTTCTTT
TRBV10-3	.	TRBJ2-2	few	CAISESKGGGTGELFF	TGTGCCATCAGTGAGTCGAAGGGAGGAGGCACCGGGGAGCTGTTTTTT
TRBV28	TRBD2	TRBJ2-3	.	CASSLTSGRVDTQYF	TGTGCCAGCAGTTTGACTAGCGGGAGAGTTGATACGCAGTATTTT
TRBV5-5	.	TRBJ2-7	.	CASSLKGTGPFSYEQYF	TGTGCCAGCAGCTTGAAAGGAACAGGACCCTTTTCCTACGAGCAGTACTTC